This TCR beta chain stems from a study of blood T cell repertoires in COVID-19. Overall study context: PBMCs, B-cell-depleted T cells, or T cells were the source of the cDNA or gDNA that made up the material.

In the original processing: Amplification from reference gene primers served as the basis for estimated nucleated cell counts. The data were produced by immunoSEQ multiplex PCR, yet TCRdb's version contains in-frame clones alone and is incomplete. V and J calls plus clone size are reproduced from that table; the DNA served to infer D and trimming. The sample carries more than 200,000 clones, 65% to 85% recorded once. The table lists this clone with a few counts. This clonotype originated in a woman aged 40 to 50 with active or convalescent COVID-19. Sequencing was performed on peripheral blood.

The CDR3 coding sequence is TGTGCCAGCAGAACAGGGGGAAGTGGAAACACCATATATTTT. It encodes CASRTGGSGNTIYF. This chain connects TRBV6-5 to TRBJ1-3, with 8 nucleotides matching TRBD1. The V and J ends lost 6 bases and 3 bases, in that order; junction bases with no gene match: 4. Germline V gene sequence: CDR1 MNHEY, CDR2 SVGAGI. The CDR3 consists of 14 residues.